This TCR beta chain was obtained from a study of blood T cell repertoires in COVID-19. At the level of the study: Samples taken during acute and convalescent COVID-19 were collected in the United States, Italy and Spain.

The V segment lost 8 bases and the J segment 6 bases; nucleotides outside the gene matches: 5. The CDR3 totals 12 residues. The germline V gene encodes CDR1 SQVTM and CDR2 ANQGSEA. Using immunoSEQ multiplex PCR, the repertoire was profiled, and TCRdb retains in-frame clones only, with some absent. Among about 250,000 clones, nearly 90% were seen once, and the ten largest hold almost 4%. The cohort comprised adults aged roughly 18 to 95 years residing in approximately 22 US areas. This chain joins TRBV29-1 and TRBJ1-4; 8 bases match TRBD1. The TCR comes from a woman aged 30 to 39 with acute COVID-19. Sequencing used PBMCs or T cells enriched from blood (not recorded which). The CDR3 is CSSQGAHEKLFF. The DNA of the CDR3 is TGCAGCTCCCAGGGGGCTCATGAAAAACTGTTTTTT.